This T cell receptor beta chain was recovered during a study of a mutant IDH1 vaccine in newly diagnosed glioma. The time point is: baseline, week 1 (first vaccination visit). Treatment indicated: pre-vaccination baseline after standard-of-care therapy. The data were produced by immunoSEQ multiplex PCR, yet TCRdb's version contains in-frame clones alone and is incomplete. This sample has about 88,000 clones, with roughly 82% found just once. The CDR3 is made up of 16 amino acids. V and J are TRBV21-1 and TRBJ2-7. TRBV21-1 is a recognized pseudogene. The sequenced sample was PBMCs, obtained from a glioma patient treated with radiotherapy, temozolomide or both. This clonotype was obtained from a man aged 35 to 55 with glioma. Some clones in this sample may be carry-over from other donors' samples. The CDR3 sequence: CASSISGTPCSYEQYF. CDR3 DNA sequence: TGTGCCAGCAGCATTAGTGGGACGCCCTGCTCCTACGAGCAGTACTTC.